This T cell receptor beta chain was found in a study of regulatory T cells (dated by TCRdb to 2017 to 2018). At the level of the whole study: Between CD3G-deficient patients and healthy controls, the study compared T-cell receptor beta repertoires in sorted regulatory T cells, conventional CD4+ T cells and CD8+ T cells. What the work shows at the level of the full study, not this receptor alone: In patients, repertoires had restricted unique TRB V-J pairs and skewed V and J gene usage, with regulatory T cells showing the most marked changes. Patient-derived CD8+ T cells showed a nonsignificant trend toward reduced Shannon entropy compared with control CD8+ cells.

Evidence of autoimmunity was present in all CD3G-deficient patients, and the autoimmunity was more severe in two of the patients. Patients were tested at ages ranging from 2 to 39 years, and reduced naive and increased memory CD4+ and CD8+ T-cell proportions were found in the patients. About six individuals with CD3G deficiency made up the patient group. An international network of physicians across the United States, Europe and Asia provided the patient samples and clinical data. Ficoll density separation was used to isolate peripheral blood mononuclear cells. CD3+ CD8+ CD4- T cells were isolated using a FACSAria cell sorter. The multiplex PCR relied on 52 forward TRBV primers and 13 reverse TRBJ primers, and amplification bias was corrected through assay-based and computational methods. Rearranged TRB loci were amplified from genomic DNA by multiplex PCR within the immunoSEQ assay. Sequencing of the TRB amplicons was done on an Illumina HiSeq platform. The study's own analysis went as follows. Custom algorithms error-filtered the raw sequences and aligned them to reference gene sequences, after which the immunoSEQ online tools were used for analysis. Productive and nonproductive TRB rearrangement frequencies were evaluated among both unique and total sequences. Assessment of potential self-reactivity relied on the hydrophobicity of positions 6 and 7 in the TRB CDR3, along with their amino acid composition. Groups were compared by t tests, Mann-Whitney tests or two-way ANOVA performed in Prism software. TCRdb provides this immuneACCESS table in a form limited to in-frame rearrangements. Some clones are lacking; in checked studies, under half of them reflect an unresolved V gene, and why the rest are absent is not known. V, J and clone size derive from that table, while D and trimming were established from the DNA sequence. In all, the sample holds tens of thousands of clones, and under 95% of those were seen once. Roughly 3.5% of the sample is in the top ten clones.

A remark on this clone: The antigen it binds to is not known. No base quality information exists; no much larger clone differs at one position.

The CDR3 runs 14 residues from the cysteine to the phenylalanine. Just the 42-base CDR3 DNA is kept, in frame starting at base 1. CDR1 and CDR2 were assigned from the germline V gene as MDHEN and SYDVKM. The receptor was derived from a child under 10 years old with CD3G deficiency. Sequenced: CD8+ T cells sorted from blood. The rearrangement joined TRBV28 to TRBJ2-5; TRBD2 agrees with 11 junctional bases. The tail of the sequence fits TRBJ2-7 better, so the J call may be wrong. The nucleotides read TGTGCCAGCAGTTCCTATACTAGCGGGAGCGAGCAGTACTTC. The translation is CASSSYTSGSEQYF.